The table lists the clone carrying this T cell receptor beta chain with a count of one. The sample comes from a study of blood T cells in healthy people across ages. For the second PCR, which ran for 7 to 11 cycles, a sample-barcoded 5' primer and a J-beta primer mix were used. Per sample, CDR3-containing paired-end reads numbered at least 3 million. TCRdb re-derived calls from the 5' RACE reads in MiXCR, one entry per CDR3 protein. The sample shows 1,100,000 or so distinct CDR3 sequences, 40% to 45% of them seen only once. The CDR3 consists of 14 residues. The V end lost 4 bases, the J end lost 4 bases, and 11 bases lay between the germline ends. Germline V lookup: CDR1 SGHRS, CDR2 YFSETQ. Every sample gave at least 5 micrograms of total RNA when it was extracted.

This sequence joins TRBV5-1 and TRBJ2-2; the D gene is possibly TRBD1 (5 bases). Sequencing was carried out using blood. The sequence was collected from a woman between 55 and 75 years old in good health. The CDR3 protein is CASSVDSSTGELFF. The CDR3 DNA reads TGCGCCAGCAGCGTAGACAGCAGCACCGGGGAGCTGTTTTTT.